This T cell receptor (beta chain) was retrieved from a study of technical replicates of blood from a few donors. Germline CDR1 is SGHAT and CDR2 is FQNNGV. The CDR3 runs 14 residues. V lost 7 bases and J lost 7, with 17 bases in between. Assay: immunoSEQ multiplex PCR; the TCRdb copy retains only in-frame clones and omits some. Of some 82,000 clones in the sample, around 97% were seen once. Sequencing was done on a sample of T cells isolated from PBMCs. This receptor was identified in a human donor in good health. V is TRBV11-2 and J is TRBJ2-1; D may be TRBD1 (6 bases). The CDR3: CASTLTHQGNEQFF. In DNA form, the CDR3 reads TGTGCCAGCACTCTAACCCATCAGGGGAATGAGCAGTTCTTC.